This is a list of T cell receptor beta chains from one sample in a study of control samples from healthy donors and cancer patients. Clones were read by immunoSEQ multiplex PCR, and TCRdb kept only the in-frame ones, dropping some. The sample contains approximately 170,000 clones, roughly 92% of which appear only once. The sample consisted of blood. The source of these receptors is a woman aged 25 to 39 in good health. Both conserved end residues are trimmed from each CDR3. Each record gives: clone size, V gene, CDR3 length, J gene, CDR3 protein. Size is stated for part of the rows, as once, few or many counts, or as a class when the clone is expanded.

size: NA
V: TRBV29-1
length: 11
J: TRBJ1-4
CDR3: SVEDPIDEKLF

size: NA
V: TRBV5-1
length: 11
J: TRBJ2-4
CDR3: ASRRETKNIQY

size: NA
V: TRBV6-5
length: 11
J: TRBJ1-5
CDR3: ASSRVWNQPQH

size: NA
V: TRBV30
length: 13
J: TRBJ1-2
CDR3: AWTDPGGPFRGYT

size: NA
V: TRBV7-8
length: 15
J: TRBJ2-5
CDR3: ASSPATSGSVQETQY

size: NA
V: TRBV7-3
length: 11
J: TRBJ1-5
CDR3: ASSRTGGEPQH

size: NA
V: TRBV2
length: 12
J: TRBJ1-4
CDR3: ASSSGGVSEKLF

size: once
V: TRBV7-9
length: 11
J: TRBJ1-1
CDR3: ASSPVEGYEAF

size: NA
V: TRBV28
length: 14
J: TRBJ1-5
CDR3: ASSLGPGDSNQPQH

size: NA
V: TRBV7-3
length: 13
J: TRBJ2-3
CDR3: ASSSIAGGTDTQY

size: NA
V: TRBV19
length: 14
J: TRBJ2-1
CDR3: ASSLPGGLSYNEQF

size: NA
V: TRBV28
length: 13
J: TRBJ1-2
CDR3: ASSFRTVARSGYT

size: NA
V: TRBV3-1/TRBV3-2
length: 11
J: TRBJ1-1
CDR3: ASSMRVGTEAF

size: once
V: TRBV4-3
length: 14
J: TRBJ2-7
CDR3: ASSQLLAGDEYEQY

size: once
V: TRBV9
length: 12
J: TRBJ2-7
CDR3: ASSVDSSSYEQY

size: NA
V: TRBV6-5
length: 12
J: TRBJ2-7
CDR3: ASSYSGGTAEQY

size: NA
V: TRBV28
length: 10
J: TRBJ1-2
CDR3: ASSLVIGGYT

size: NA
V: TRBV6-4
length: 13
J: TRBJ2-3
CDR3: ASSHSGSGGDTQY

size: NA
V: TRBV19
length: 13
J: TRBJ2-3
CDR3: ASSIGASSTDTQY

size: few
V: TRBV7-3
length: 11
J: TRBJ2-2
CDR3: ASSLMNTGELF